The T cell receptor beta chain under discussion was sequenced for a study of cytomegalovirus exposure and HLA in healthy donors. Details on this clone: What it recognizes is unknown.

13 Jbeta primers and 60 Vbeta primers were used for the PCR. Data came from immunoSEQ multiplex PCR; TCRdb stores just in-frame clones and leaves some out. The sample includes 100,000 to 150,000 clones, 80% seen only once; the top ten take 1%. General observations from the study: Earlier analysis looked at TCR beta V segments, and most were productive about 90% or about 30% of the time.

J lost 7 bases, V lost 3 bases, and 7 bases had no gene match. Germline CDR1 and CDR2: GTSNPN and SVGIG (reference sequence). This CDR3 has 13 amino acids. This clonotype was sampled from a middle-aged man in good health and CMV-seronegative. V gene TRBV30 combines with J gene TRBJ1-2; 8 bases map to TRBD1. The sequenced sample consisted of PBMCs. CDR3 amino acids: CAWSTDRGFGYTF. The CDR3 bases are TGTGCCTGGAGCACCGACAGGGGATTTGGCTACACCTTC.